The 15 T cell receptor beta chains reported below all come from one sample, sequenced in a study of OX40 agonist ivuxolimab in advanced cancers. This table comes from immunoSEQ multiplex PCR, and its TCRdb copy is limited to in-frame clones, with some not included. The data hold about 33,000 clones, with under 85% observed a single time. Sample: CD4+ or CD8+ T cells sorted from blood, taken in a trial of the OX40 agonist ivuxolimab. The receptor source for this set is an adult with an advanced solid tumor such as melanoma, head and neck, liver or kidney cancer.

The CDR3: CAWRPQGYSPLHF. For the CDR3, the DNA is TGTGCCTGGAGACCACAGGGCTACTCACCCCTCCACTTT. The chain joins TRBV30 to TRBJ1-6; D perhaps matches TRBD1 (6 bases). V dropped 3 bases and J dropped 10 bases, with 13 bases sitting between them. Germline V gene sequence: CDR1 GTSNPN, CDR2 SVGIG (reference sequence). This CDR3 is built from 13 residues.

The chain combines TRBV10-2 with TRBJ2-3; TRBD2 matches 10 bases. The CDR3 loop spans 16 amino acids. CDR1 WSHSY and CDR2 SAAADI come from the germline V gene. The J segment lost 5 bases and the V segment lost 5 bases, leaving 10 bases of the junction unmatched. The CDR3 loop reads CASSTSGGALGDTQYF. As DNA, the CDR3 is TGCGCCAGCAGTACCAGCGGGGGGGCCTTAGGAGATACGCAGTATTTT.

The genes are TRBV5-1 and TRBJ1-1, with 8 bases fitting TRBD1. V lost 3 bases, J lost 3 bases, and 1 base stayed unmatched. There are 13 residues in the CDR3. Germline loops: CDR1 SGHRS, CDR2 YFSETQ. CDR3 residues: CASSSTGDTEAFF. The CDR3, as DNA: TGCGCCAGCAGCTCGACAGGGGACACTGAAGCTTTCTTT.

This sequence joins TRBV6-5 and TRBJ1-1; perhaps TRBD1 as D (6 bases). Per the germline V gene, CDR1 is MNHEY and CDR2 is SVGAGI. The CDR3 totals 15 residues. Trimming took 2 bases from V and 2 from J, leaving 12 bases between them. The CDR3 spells CASSYNRQANTEAFF. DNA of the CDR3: TGTGCCAGCAGTTACAACCGACAGGCAAACACTGAAGCTTTCTTT.

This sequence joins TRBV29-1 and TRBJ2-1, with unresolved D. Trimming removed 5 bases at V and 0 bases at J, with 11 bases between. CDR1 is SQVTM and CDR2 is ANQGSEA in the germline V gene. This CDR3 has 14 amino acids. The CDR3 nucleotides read TGCAGCGTTCGGGCCGGTAGCTCCTACAATGAGCAGTTCTTC. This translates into CSVRAGSSYNEQFF.

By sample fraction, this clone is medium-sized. CDR3 region: CASRTNQETQYF. The CDR3 coding sequence is TGTGCCAGCAGGACAAACCAAGAGACCCAGTACTTC. The rearrangement links TRBV18 to TRBJ2-5; D perhaps matches TRBD1 (5 bases). Germline values: CDR1 KGHSH, CDR2 LQKENI. The CDR3 sequence is 12 residues long. Trimming removed 8 bases at V and 0 bases at J, with 7 bases between.

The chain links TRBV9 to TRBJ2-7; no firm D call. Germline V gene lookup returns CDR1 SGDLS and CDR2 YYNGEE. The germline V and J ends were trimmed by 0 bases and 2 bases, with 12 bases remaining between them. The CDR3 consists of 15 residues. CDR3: CASSVGYGPAYEQYV. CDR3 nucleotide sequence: TGTGCCAGCAGCGTAGGGTACGGGCCAGCCTACGAGCAGTACGTC.

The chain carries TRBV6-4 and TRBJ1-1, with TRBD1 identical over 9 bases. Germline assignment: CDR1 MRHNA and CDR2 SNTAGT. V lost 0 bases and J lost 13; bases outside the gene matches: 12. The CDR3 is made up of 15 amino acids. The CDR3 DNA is TGTGCCAGCAGTGACTCGACAGGGGGTTTAGTATTCGTTTTCTTT. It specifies CASSDSTGGLVFVFF.

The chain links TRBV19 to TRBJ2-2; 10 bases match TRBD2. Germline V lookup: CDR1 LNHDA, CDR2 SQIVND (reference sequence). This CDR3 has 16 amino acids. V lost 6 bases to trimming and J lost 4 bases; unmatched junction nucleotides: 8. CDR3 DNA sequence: TGTGCCAGTAGATTAGCCGGGACTAGCGCCACCGGGGAGCTGTTTTTT. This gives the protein CASRLAGTSATGELFF.

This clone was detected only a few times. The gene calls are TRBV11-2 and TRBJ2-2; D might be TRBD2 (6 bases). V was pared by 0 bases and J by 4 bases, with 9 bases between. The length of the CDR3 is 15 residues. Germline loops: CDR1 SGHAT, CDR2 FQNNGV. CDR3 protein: CASSLDLSGTGELFF. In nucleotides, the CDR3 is TGTGCCAGCAGCTTAGACCTTAGCGGCACCGGGGAGCTGTTTTTT.

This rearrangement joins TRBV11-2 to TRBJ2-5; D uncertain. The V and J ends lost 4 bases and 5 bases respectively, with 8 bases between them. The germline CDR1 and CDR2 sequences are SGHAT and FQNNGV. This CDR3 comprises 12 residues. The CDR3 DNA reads TGTGCCAGCAGCTCCCAAGGCGAGACCCAGTACTTC. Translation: CASSSQGETQYF.

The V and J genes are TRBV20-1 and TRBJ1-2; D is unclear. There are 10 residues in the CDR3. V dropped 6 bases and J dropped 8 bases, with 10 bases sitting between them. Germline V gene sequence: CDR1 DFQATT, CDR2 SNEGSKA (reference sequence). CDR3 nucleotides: TGCAGTGCCCCTGCGGGGGGCTACACCTTC. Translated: CSAPAGGYTF.

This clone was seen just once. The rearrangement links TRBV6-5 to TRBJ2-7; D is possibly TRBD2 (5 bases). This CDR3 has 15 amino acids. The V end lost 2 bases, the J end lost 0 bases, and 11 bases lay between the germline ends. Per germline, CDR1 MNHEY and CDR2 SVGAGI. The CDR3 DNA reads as TGTGCCAGCAGTTACCGGCAGAGCGGCTCCTACGAGCAGTACGTC. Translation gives CASSYRQSGSYEQYV.

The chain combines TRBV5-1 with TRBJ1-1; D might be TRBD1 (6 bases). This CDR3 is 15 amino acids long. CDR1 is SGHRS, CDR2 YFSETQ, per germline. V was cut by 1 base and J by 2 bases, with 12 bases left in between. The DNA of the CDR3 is TGCGCCAGCAGCTTGTTGGACAGCAGAAACACTGAAGCTTTCTTT. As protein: CASSLLDSRNTEAFF.

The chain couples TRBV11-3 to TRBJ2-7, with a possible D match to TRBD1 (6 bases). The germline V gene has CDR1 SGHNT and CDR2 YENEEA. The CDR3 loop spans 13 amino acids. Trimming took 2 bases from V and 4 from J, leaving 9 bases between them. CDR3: CASSLTQGYEQYF. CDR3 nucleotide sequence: TGTGCCAGCAGCTTAACACAGGGTTACGAGCAGTACTTC.